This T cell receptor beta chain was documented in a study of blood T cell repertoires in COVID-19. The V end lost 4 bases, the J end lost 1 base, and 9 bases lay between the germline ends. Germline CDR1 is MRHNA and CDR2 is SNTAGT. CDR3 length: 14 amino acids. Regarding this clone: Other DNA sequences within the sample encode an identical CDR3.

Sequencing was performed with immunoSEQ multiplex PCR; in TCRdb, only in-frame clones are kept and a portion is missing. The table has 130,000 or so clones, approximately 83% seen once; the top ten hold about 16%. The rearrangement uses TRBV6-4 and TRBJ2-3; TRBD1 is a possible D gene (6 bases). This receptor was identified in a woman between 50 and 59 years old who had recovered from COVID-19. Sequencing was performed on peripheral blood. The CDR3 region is CASSASGGTDTQYF. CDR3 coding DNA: TGTGCCAGCAGTGCTTCAGGGGGCACAGATACGCAGTATTTT.